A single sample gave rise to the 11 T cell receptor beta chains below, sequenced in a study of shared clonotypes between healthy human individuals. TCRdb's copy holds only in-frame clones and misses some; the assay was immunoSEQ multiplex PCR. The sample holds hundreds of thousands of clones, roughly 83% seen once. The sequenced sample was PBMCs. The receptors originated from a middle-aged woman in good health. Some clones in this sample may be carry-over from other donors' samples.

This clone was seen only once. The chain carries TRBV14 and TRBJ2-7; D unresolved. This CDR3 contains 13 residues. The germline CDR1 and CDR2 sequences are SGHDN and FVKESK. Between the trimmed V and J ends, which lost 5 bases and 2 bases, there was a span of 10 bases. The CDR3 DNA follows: TGTGCCAGCAGCTTTATGGATCCCTACGAGCAGTACTTC. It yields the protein CASSFMDPYEQYF.

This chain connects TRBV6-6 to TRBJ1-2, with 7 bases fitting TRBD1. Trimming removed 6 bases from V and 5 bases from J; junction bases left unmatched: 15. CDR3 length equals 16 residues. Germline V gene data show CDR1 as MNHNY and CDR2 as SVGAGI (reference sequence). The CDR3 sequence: CASSRPGTELQYGYTF. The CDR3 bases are TGTGCCAGCAGCCGCCCCGGGACAGAATTACAGTATGGCTACACCTTC.

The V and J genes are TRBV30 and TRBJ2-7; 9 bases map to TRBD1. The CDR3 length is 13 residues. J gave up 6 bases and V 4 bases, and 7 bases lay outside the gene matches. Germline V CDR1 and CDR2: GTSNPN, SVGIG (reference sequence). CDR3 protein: CAWNPGQGGEQYF. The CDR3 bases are TGTGCCTGGAACCCGGGACAGGGTGGCGAGCAGTACTTC.

CDR3 DNA sequence: TGTGCCAGCAGCTTAGGTTTCAGCGGGAGTATGTACGAGCAGTACTTC. Translating it yields CASSLGFSGSMYEQYF. This sequence joins TRBV7-2 and TRBJ2-7; 8 bases align to TRBD2. The ends lost 1 base at V and 4 bases at J; junction bases unmatched: 9. Germline CDR1 SGHTA, CDR2 FQGNSA. This CDR3 region has 16 residues.

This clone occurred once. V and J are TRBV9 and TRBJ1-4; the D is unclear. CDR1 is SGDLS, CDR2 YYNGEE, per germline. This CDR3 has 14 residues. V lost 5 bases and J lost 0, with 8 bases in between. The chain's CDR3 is CASSRAATNEKLFF. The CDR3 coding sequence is TGTGCCAGCAGTAGGGCCGCAACTAATGAAAAACTGTTTTTT. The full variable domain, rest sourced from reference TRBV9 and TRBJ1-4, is DSGVTQTPKHLITATGQRVTLRCSPRSGDLSVYWYQQSLDQGLQFLIQYYNGEERAKGNILERFSAQQFPDLHSELNLSSLELGDSALYFCASSRAATNEKLFFGSGTQLSVL.

The chain's CDR3 is CASSYTESPYNEQFF. DNA of the CDR3: TGTGCCAGCAGTTACACGGAGTCACCCTACAATGAGCAGTTCTTC. The chain links TRBV27 to TRBJ2-1, with D unresolved. The V gene's germline CDR1 is MNHEY and CDR2 SMNVEV (reference sequence). V shed 4 bases and J shed 2 bases, with 12 bases lying between them. The CDR3 runs 15 residues.

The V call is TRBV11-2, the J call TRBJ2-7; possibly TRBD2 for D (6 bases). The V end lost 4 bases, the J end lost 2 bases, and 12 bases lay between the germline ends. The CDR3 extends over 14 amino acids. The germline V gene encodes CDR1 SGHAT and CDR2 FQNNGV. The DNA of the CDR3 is TGTGCCAGCAGCTCCGGACTAATCCCCTACGAGCAGTACTTC. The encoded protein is CASSSGLIPYEQYF.

The DNA for the CDR3 is TGTGCCAGCAGCTTGACAGGGGCCTACGAGCAGTACTTC. It yields the protein CASSLTGAYEQYF. The chain recombines TRBV7-3 with TRBJ2-7, with 8 bases that match TRBD1. V gave up 3 bases and J gave up 2 bases; unmatched junction bases: 0. CDR1 is SGHTA and CDR2 is FQGTGA in the germline V gene. This CDR3 region has 13 residues.

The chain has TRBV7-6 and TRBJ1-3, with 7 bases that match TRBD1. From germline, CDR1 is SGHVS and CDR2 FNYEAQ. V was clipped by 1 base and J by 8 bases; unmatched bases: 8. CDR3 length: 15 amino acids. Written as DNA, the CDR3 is TGTGCCAGCAGCTTAGATCGCAGGGGGGAAGACACCATATATTTT. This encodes CASSLDRRGEDTIYF.

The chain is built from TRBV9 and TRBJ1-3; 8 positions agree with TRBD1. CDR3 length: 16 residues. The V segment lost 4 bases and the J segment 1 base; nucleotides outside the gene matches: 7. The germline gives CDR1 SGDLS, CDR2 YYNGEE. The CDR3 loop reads CASSPTDRASGNTIYF. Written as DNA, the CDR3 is TGTGCCAGCAGCCCAACGGACAGGGCGTCTGGAAACACCATATATTTT.

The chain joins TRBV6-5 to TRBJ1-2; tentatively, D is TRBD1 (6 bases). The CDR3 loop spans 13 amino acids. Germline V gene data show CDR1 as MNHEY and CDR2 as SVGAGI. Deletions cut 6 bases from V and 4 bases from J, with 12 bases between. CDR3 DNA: TGTGCCAGCAGGAGCACAGGGATCTATGGCTACACCTTC. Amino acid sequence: CASRSTGIYGYTF.